The present entry profiles one TCR beta chain with its context. This specimen comes from a study of blood T cell repertoires in COVID-19. Study at large: Donors in the United States, Italy and Spain gave samples during acute or convalescent COVID-19.

CDR1 and CDR2 (germline): GTSNPN, SVGIG (reference sequence). The V segment lost 6 bases and the J segment 0 bases; nucleotides outside the gene matches: 6. The CDR3 has 14 residues. Study processing details: The assay estimated nucleated cells by amplifying reference gene primers. Using immunoSEQ multiplex PCR, the repertoire was profiled, and TCRdb retains in-frame clones only, with some absent. The V and J calls and the clone size are those of that table, but D and trimming were determined from the DNA. The sample shows under 300,000 clones, roughly nine tenths of them seen only once. The TCR originated in a human donor in a cohort exposed to, infected with or recovered from COVID-19 (not recorded which). The donor label of this sample is uncertain. V usage is TRBV30 and J usage is TRBJ2-7, with TRBD1 identical over 9 bases. The sequenced sample was PBMCs or T cells enriched from blood (not recorded which). CDR3 loop: CACLGQGSSYEQYF. The CDR3 nucleotides are TGTGCCTGCCTAGGACAGGGGAGCTCCTACGAGCAGTACTTC.